The 26 T cell receptor beta chains in this list originate from one sample, sequenced in a study of cytomegalovirus exposure and HLA in healthy donors. PCR used 60 Vbeta primers and 13 Jbeta primers. Generated by immunoSEQ multiplex PCR, the TCRdb table keeps only in-frame clones and is missing some. The sample includes roughly 15,000 clones, about 64% of them seen just once. Input material: PBMCs. These receptor sequences come from a woman between 45 and 65 years old in good health and CMV-seropositive.

This clone was picked up a small number of times. The chain employs TRBV15 and TRBJ2-7; TRBD1 matches at 8 bases. Germline V lookup: CDR1 LNHNV, CDR2 YYDKDF (reference sequence). The trim removed 1 base at V and 2 bases at J, leaving 4 bases unmatched. The length of the CDR3 is 15 residues. CDR3 protein: CATSRADRGAYEQYF. For the CDR3, the DNA is TGTGCCACCAGCAGAGCAGACAGGGGCGCCTACGAGCAGTACTTC.

In nucleotides, the CDR3 is TGCGCCAGCAGTCACGACAGGGAAGCTTTCTTT. Translated: CASSHDREAFF. V and J are TRBV23-1 and TRBJ1-1; D perhaps matches TRBD1 (6 bases). TRBV23-1 is labeled an ORF, and its function is uncertain. V gave up 3 bases and J gave up 8 bases, with 7 bases separating them. The CDR3 length is 11 residues.

This chain uses TRBV11-2 with TRBJ1-3; D call uncertain. Trimming took 4 bases from V and 0 from J, leaving 10 bases between them. Germline CDR1 is SGHAT and CDR2 is FQNNGV. The CDR3 length is 15 residues. CDR3 nucleotide sequence: TGTGCCAGCAGCTCTTGGGAGAGCTCTGGAAACACCATATATTTT. Translated, it gives CASSSWESSGNTIYF.

The V gene is TRBV10-3, the J gene TRBJ1-1; TRBD1 matches at 9 bases. The CDR3 loop spans 16 amino acids. CDR1 and CDR2 (germline): ENHRY, SYGVKD. Trimming took 7 bases from V and 4 from J; bases not matched to a gene: 13. DNA for the CDR3: TGTGCCATCATATTCCCGGGACAGGGTGGTGGCACTGAAGCTTTCTTT. It encodes CAIIFPGQGGGTEAFF.

The CDR3 sequence: CASSLGGVGTDTQYF. Written as DNA, the CDR3 is TGTGCCAGCAGCTTAGGGGGAGTCGGCACAGATACGCAGTATTTT. The genes are TRBV11-2 and TRBJ2-3, with D perhaps TRBD2 (5 bases). The V end lost 1 base, the J end lost 1 base, and 9 bases lay between the germline ends. Germline CDR1 is SGHAT and CDR2 is FQNNGV. This CDR3 is built from 15 residues.

The chain is built from TRBV6-6 and TRBJ1-1; tentative D call: TRBD1 (5 bases). The CDR3 sequence is 14 residues long. In germline, CDR1 is MNHNY, CDR2 SVGAGI (reference sequence). V was cut by 2 bases and J by 5 bases, with 12 bases left in between. The DNA for the CDR3 is TGTGCCAGCAGTTACAAAGGGGAAATGACTGAAGCTTTCTTT. Protein product: CASSYKGEMTEAFF.

This sequence joins TRBV5-1 and TRBJ1-2; 11 bases agree with TRBD1. J gave up 4 bases and V 4 bases, and 6 bases lay outside the gene matches. The germline V gene encodes CDR1 SGHRS and CDR2 YFSETQ. The CDR3 consists of 15 residues. The CDR3 nucleotides read TGCGCCAGCAGCGGGACAGGGGGGCTGGGCTATGGCTACACCTTC. Its translation is CASSGTGGLGYGYTF.

V and J are TRBV29-1 and TRBJ2-7; perhaps TRBD1 as D (5 bases). The CDR3 totals 15 residues. From germline, CDR1 is SQVTM and CDR2 ANQGSEA. Trimming took 5 bases from V and 2 from J, leaving 19 bases between them. The CDR3 region has the DNA TGCAGCGTTTTTGACGACAGCGACGCCCCCTACGAGCAGTACTTC. Translated: CSVFDDSDAPYEQYF.

With respect to this clone: The conserved final phenylalanine or tryptophan is absent from the CDR3, which likely points to a read error. V usage is TRBV30 and J usage is TRBJ1-1; 7 bases are a match to TRBD1. The CDR3 contains 18 residues. The trim removed 0 bases at V and 6 bases at J, leaving 19 bases unmatched. Germline V gene lookup returns CDR1 GTSNPN and CDR2 SVGIG (reference sequence). The CDR3 reads CAWSVRRTGNPRSSEAFV. The CDR3 region has the DNA TGTGCCTGGAGTGTACGAAGGACAGGAAACCCACGATCGTCTGAAGCTTTCGTT.

This clone is a singleton in its sample. The genes are TRBV29-1 and TRBJ1-4, with 10 bases fitting TRBD1. The germline V gene encodes CDR1 SQVTM and CDR2 ANQGSEA. With V trimmed by 4 bases and J by 7 bases, 18 bases remained unmatched. The CDR3 sequence is 18 residues long. The CDR3 DNA follows: TGCAGCGTTGGGGTATTGGGACAGGGGAGTAAGGGGAGTGAAAAACTGTTTTTT. This codes for CSVGVLGQGSKGSEKLFF. The variable domain in full, completed from reference TRBV29-1 and TRBJ1-4, reads SAVISQKPSRDICQRGTSLTIQCQVDSQVTMMFWYRQQPGQSLTLIATANQGSEATYESGFVIDKFPISRPNLTFSTLTVSNMSPEDSSIYLCSVGVLGQGSKGSEKLFFGSGTQLSVL.

The chain couples TRBV30 to TRBJ2-7; D is possibly TRBD2 (6 bases). The CDR3 spans 12 residues. V was cut by 3 bases and J by 5 bases, with 11 bases left in between. Looked up from germline, CDR1 is GTSNPN and CDR2 is SVGIG (reference sequence). The CDR3 is CAWSLTSDEQYF. CDR3 nucleotide sequence: TGTGCCTGGAGCCTGACTAGTGACGAGCAGTACTTC. The variable domain in full, completed from reference TRBV30 and TRBJ2-7, reads SQTIHQWPATLVQPVGSPLSLECTVEGTSNPNLYWYRQAAGRGLQLLFYSVGIGQISSEVPQNLSASRPQDRQFILSSKKLLLSDSGFYLCAWSLTSDEQYFGPGTRLTVT.

The J gene is TRBJ1-5, the V gene TRBV10-3; maybe TRBD1 (5 bases). Germline V gene data show CDR1 as ENHRY and CDR2 as SYGVKD. Trimming stripped 6 bases from V and 7 bases from J, with 16 bases between. The CDR3 covers 14 residues. CDR3 in amino acids: CAIRGEGGSQPQHF. Written as DNA, the CDR3 is TGTGCCATCAGGGGGGAGGGCGGTAGCCAGCCCCAGCATTTT.

This clone has a handful of counts. The genes are TRBV10-3 and TRBJ1-4; D is ambiguous. Germline CDR1 reads ENHRY; CDR2 reads SYGVKD. The CDR3 runs to 13 residues. Trimming took off 6 bases at V and 7 bases at J, with 12 bases between the two ends. CDR3 amino acids: CAISPGFFEKLFF. The CDR3 region has the DNA TGTGCCATCAGCCCGGGATTCTTTGAAAAACTGTTTTTT.

V is TRBV6-6 and J is TRBJ1-1, with D maybe TRBD1 (5 bases). V was clipped by 2 bases and J by 7 bases, with 11 bases between them. This CDR3 has 13 residues. The germline V gene has CDR1 MNHNY and CDR2 SVGAGI (reference sequence). CDR3 sequence: CASSYTLQDEAFF. The CDR3 nucleotides are TGTGCCAGCAGTTACACCTTACAGGATGAAGCTTTCTTT.

This rearrangement joins TRBV7-9 to TRBJ2-7; TRBD2 agrees at 11 bases. V was pared by 5 bases and J by 12 bases, with 6 bases of the junction left unmatched. Germline CDR1 reads SEHNR; CDR2 reads FQNEAQ (reference sequence). The CDR3 extends over 12 amino acids. The DNA of the CDR3 is TGTGCCAGCAGCATCACTAGCGGGAGTTTGTACTTC. Protein sequence: CASSITSGSLYF.

The chain links TRBV30 to TRBJ1-3; D gene uncertain. Deletions cut 8 bases from V and 3 bases from J, with 8 bases between. The CDR3 spans 11 residues. Germline assignment: CDR1 GTSNPN and CDR2 SVGIG (reference sequence). The CDR3 loop is CARHGGNTIYF. CDR3 coding DNA: TGTGCCCGACACGGTGGAAACACCATATATTTT.

V gene TRBV10-3 combines with J gene TRBJ1-2, with TRBD1 matching over 9 bases. V gave up 2 bases and J gave up 8 bases; unmatched junction bases: 6. The CDR3 spans 14 residues. The germline CDR1 and CDR2 sequences are ENHRY and SYGVKD. CDR3 amino acids: CAISERDRAWGYTF. CDR3 in DNA: TGTGCCATCAGTGAGAGGGACAGGGCCTGGGGCTACACCTTC.

The chain joins TRBV5-4 to TRBJ1-1; D is perhaps TRBD1 (5 bases). This CDR3 region has 12 residues. The germline gives CDR1 SGHNT, CDR2 YYREEE (reference sequence). The ends were cut back, 2 bases at V and 10 bases at J, with 12 bases in the middle. DNA for the CDR3: TGTGCCAGCAGCTTTTCATCAGGGTTAGCTTTCTTT. Amino acids: CASSFSSGLAFF.

This chain links TRBV29-1 with TRBJ2-1, with D possibly TRBD2 on 5 matching bases. The CDR3 totals 13 residues. Germline lookup yields CDR1 SQVTM and CDR2 ANQGSEA. V dropped 8 bases and J dropped 7 bases, with 18 bases sitting between them. The CDR3 DNA is TGCAGCTCTCAGGCGGGCTTTCGGAATGAGCAGTTCTTC. It yields the protein CSSQAGFRNEQFF.

The chain employs TRBV18 and TRBJ1-5, with D possibly being TRBD1 (6 bases). This CDR3 region has 14 residues. Germline V gene sequence: CDR1 KGHSH, CDR2 LQKENI. Deletions cut 2 bases from V and 7 bases from J, with 12 bases between. The CDR3 is CASSPEQGWQPQHF. CDR3 DNA: TGTGCCAGCTCACCAGAACAGGGATGGCAGCCCCAGCATTTT.

V and J are TRBV6-4 and TRBJ2-1; 10 bases fit TRBD2. The junction had 10 bases not matched to a gene; V was cut back by 5 bases and J by 9 bases. The CDR3 runs 15 residues. Germline V CDR1 and CDR2: MRHNA, SNTAGT. The CDR3 spells CASSTASGSLGEQFF. The CDR3 bases are TGTGCCAGCAGTACCGCTAGCGGGAGCTTAGGTGAGCAGTTCTTC.

The chain is built from TRBV6-5 and TRBJ1-1; no clear D gene. The germline V gene encodes CDR1 MNHEY and CDR2 SVGAGI. The CDR3 is made up of 15 amino acids. V shed 6 bases and J shed 0 bases, with 14 bases lying between them. CDR3 sequence: CASRQWAGMNTEAFF. Here the CDR3 DNA reads TGTGCCAGCAGACAGTGGGCGGGGATGAACACTGAAGCTTTCTTT.

The chain uses TRBV6-5 and TRBJ2-7; D is possibly TRBD1 (5 bases). Germline assignment: CDR1 MNHEY and CDR2 SVGAGI. This CDR3 is built from 14 residues. Trimming removed 2 bases from V and 5 bases from J, with 13 bases in between. The CDR3 is CASSYLRDSHEQYF. In DNA form, the CDR3 reads TGTGCCAGCAGTTACCTTCGCGACAGCCACGAGCAGTACTTC.

This rearrangement joins TRBV10-1 to TRBJ1-3, with TRBD1 identical over 8 bases. The CDR3 extends over 14 amino acids. After removal of 5 bases from V and 4 bases from J, the junction contained 4 bases not matched to a gene. CDR1 WNHNN and CDR2 SYGVQD come from the germline V gene (reference sequence). Here the CDR3 reads CASSLRGPGNTIYF. The CDR3 DNA follows: TGCGCCAGCAGTCTCAGGGGGCCAGGAAACACCATATATTTT.

V usage is TRBV4-2 and J usage is TRBJ1-5; 8 bases align to TRBD1. Germline loops: CDR1 LGHNA, CDR2 YNFKEQ. The V and J ends lost 0 bases and 0 bases, in that order; junction bases with no gene match: 7. The CDR3 runs 18 residues. The CDR3 here is CASSQEETGAYSNQPQHF. The CDR3 bases are TGTGCCAGCAGCCAAGAGGAGACAGGGGCCTATAGCAATCAGCCCCAGCATTTT.

This clone was observed a few times. The chain couples TRBV10-3 to TRBJ1-2, with 7 bases that match TRBD1. After removal of 7 bases from V and 7 bases from J, the junction contained 6 bases not matched to a gene. The CDR3 contains 12 residues. Per germline, CDR1 ENHRY and CDR2 SYGVKD. CDR3 sequence (DNA): TGTGCCATCAAGACAGGGTTGTCTGGCTACACCTTC. Protein sequence: CAIKTGLSGYTF.